This T cell receptor (beta chain) was captured by sequencing in a study of early stage breast cancer tumors. Study context: Each sample averaged approximately 10-fold read coverage.

Profiling relied on immunoSEQ multiplex PCR, and the TCRdb table lists in-frame clones only, not all of them. The table lists about 28,000 clones, roughly three fifths of them singletons. CDR1 is LGHNA, CDR2 YNFKEQ, per germline. The CDR3 spans 16 residues. With V trimmed by 0 bases and J by 7 bases, 5 bases remained unmatched. As for this clone: Its target is unknown.

Study-wide results and caveats: Commonly generated sequences made up most enriched TCRB sequences shared between patients.

The receptor's source is a person aged 45 to 59 with breast cancer. Sequenced: breast tumor tissue. V is TRBV4-2 and J is TRBJ2-1, with TRBD2 matching over 11 bases. Here the CDR3 reads CASSQETSGSPNEQFF. DNA for the CDR3: TGTGCCAGCAGCCAAGAAACTAGCGGGAGTCCAAATGAGCAGTTCTTC.